This TCR beta chain was identified during a study of OX40 agonist ivuxolimab in advanced cancers. As for the study in general: The drug used for patients, ivuxolimab, was an agonistic anti-OX40 (CD134) antibody. The study enrolled dose-escalation patients with hepatocellular carcinoma, melanoma, renal cell or head and neck cancer.

Sequenced by immunoSEQ multiplex PCR; TCRdb stores in-frame clones only, minus some. The data contain 55,000 to 75,000 clones, about 85% of them singletons. The CDR3 length is 15 residues. Per germline, CDR1 MNHEY and CDR2 SVGAGI. The V end was cut by 2 bases, the J end by 2 bases, with 10 bases between. Anyone with autoimmune disease history or systemic immunosuppression was excluded. On cycle 4 day 1 and cycle 7 day 1, as well as at baseline, blood was sampled. This sequence was found in an adult with an advanced solid tumor such as melanoma, head and neck, liver or kidney cancer. This sample comprised CD4+ or CD8+ T cells sorted from blood, obtained in a trial of the OX40 agonist ivuxolimab. The genes are TRBV6-5 and TRBJ1-5; the D gene is possibly TRBD1 (5 bases). The CDR3 sequence is CASSYTGTGNQPQHF. The CDR3, as DNA: TGTGCCAGCAGTTACACCGGGACTGGCAATCAGCCCCAGCATTTT.